This record covers a single T cell receptor beta chain. The sample has other DNA sequences that encode this CDR3 too. The data stem from a study of OX40 agonist ivuxolimab in advanced cancers. The assay was immunoSEQ multiplex PCR, and TCRdb's table has in-frame clones only and misses some. This sample yields 70,000 to 75,000 clones, of which over 75% are seen a single time; more than 0.5% belongs to the top ten. V was cut by 0 bases and J by 4 bases, with 18 bases left in between. The length of the CDR3 is 17 residues. Germline CDR1 is PRHDT and CDR2 is FYEKMQ (reference sequence). The chain has TRBV13 and TRBJ1-2, with D perhaps matching TRBD1 (5 bases). The input for sequencing was CD4+ or CD8+ T cells sorted from blood, taken in a trial of the OX40 agonist ivuxolimab. This receptor was taken from an adult with an advanced solid tumor such as melanoma, head and neck, liver or kidney cancer. CDR3 residues: CASSLGGGVGGGYGYTF. CDR3 nucleotides: TGTGCCAGCAGCTTAGGTGGAGGCGTCGGGGGGGGCTATGGCTACACCTTC.